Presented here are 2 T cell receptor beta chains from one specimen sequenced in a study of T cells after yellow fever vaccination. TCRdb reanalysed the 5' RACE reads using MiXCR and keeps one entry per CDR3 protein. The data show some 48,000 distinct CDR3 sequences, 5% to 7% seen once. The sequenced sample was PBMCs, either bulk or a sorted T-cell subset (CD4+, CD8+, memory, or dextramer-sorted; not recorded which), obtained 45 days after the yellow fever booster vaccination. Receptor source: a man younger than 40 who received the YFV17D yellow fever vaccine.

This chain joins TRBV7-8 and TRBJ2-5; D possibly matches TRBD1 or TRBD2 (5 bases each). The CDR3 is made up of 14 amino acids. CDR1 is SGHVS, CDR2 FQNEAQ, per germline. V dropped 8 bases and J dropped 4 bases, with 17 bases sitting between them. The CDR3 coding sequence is TGTGCCAGCCTCCTCGTAGGGGCGGGAGAGACCCAGTACTTC. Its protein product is CASLLVGAGETQYF.

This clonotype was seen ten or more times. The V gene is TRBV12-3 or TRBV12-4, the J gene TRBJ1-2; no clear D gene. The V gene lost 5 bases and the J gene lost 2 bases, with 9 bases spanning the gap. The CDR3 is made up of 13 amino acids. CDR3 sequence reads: CASSQDGNYGYTF. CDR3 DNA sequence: TGTGCCAGCAGTCAGGACGGGAACTATGGCTACACCTTC.